The rows below give T cell receptor beta chains drawn from one sample of a study of regulatory T cells in long-lasting Graves disease. TCRdb independently ran MiXCR on the multiplex PCR reads; one entry per CDR3 protein. Of almost 350,000 distinct CDR3 sequences listed, around 20% were seen once; the top ten hold just under 30%. Material: peripheral blood mononuclear cells (PBMCs), obtained when the disease was refractory, from a patient treated with antithyroid drugs. The receptors derive from a female donor with Graves disease. The CDR3 runs from the conserved cysteine through the conserved F or W. A D gene is named only where the DNA matches it firmly. Some rows have no size entry. The others give once, few or many, or a class for an expanded clone.

d_gene	j_gene	v_gene	abundance	CDR3aa	CDR3nt
TRBD1	TRBJ1-1	TRBV5-1	few	CASSPEGAWDTEAFF	TGCGCCAGCAGCCCGGAGGGGGCGTGGGACACTGAAGCTTTCTTT
.	TRBJ1-4	TRBV7-2	few	CASSPGGKERLFF	TGTGCCAGCAGCCCCGGGGGAAAGGAGAGACTGTTTTTT
.	TRBJ1-2	TRBV10-3	few	CASGGSNYGYTF	TGTGCCAGCGGGGGGAGTAACTATGGCTACACCTTC
TRBD1	TRBJ1-2	TRBV20-1	few	CSATDRGYGYTF	TGCAGTGCAACCGACAGGGGCTATGGCTACACCTTC
.	TRBJ1-1	TRBV27	many	CASRWTVMNTEAFF	TGTGCCAGCAGATGGACAGTCATGAACACTGAAGCTTTCTTT
.	TRBJ1-5	TRBV20-1	.	CSARVGANAPQHF	TGCAGTGCTAGAGTGGGAGCTAATGCGCCCCAGCATTTT
TRBD1	TRBJ2-7	TRBV10-3	.	CATGTGTDEQYF	TGTGCCACCGGGACAGGGACCGACGAGCAGTACTTC
.	TRBJ1-5	TRBV28	few	CASSLEGGRPQHF	TGTGCCAGCAGTTTAGAGGGGGGACGGCCCCAGCATTTT
TRBD1	TRBJ2-2	TRBV5-1	.	CASSLALGQGASTGELFF	TGCGCCAGCAGCTTGGCCCTCGGACAGGGGGCCTCCACCGGGGAGCTGTTTTTT
.	TRBJ1-5	TRBV7-9	.	CASSFDYQPQHF	TGTGCCAGCAGCTTTGACTATCAGCCCCAGCATTTT
TRBD1	TRBJ2-7	TRBV19	few	CASGDRGEQYF	TGTGCCAGTGGAGACAGGGGCGAGCAGTACTTC
TRBD1	TRBJ1-1	TRBV6-2/TRBV6-3	.	CASSDPGQGAIGNTEAFF	TGTGCCAGCAGTGACCCGGGACAGGGGGCAATAGGGAACACTGAAGCTTTCTTT
.	TRBJ1-4	TRBV25-1	.	CASSELGRANEKLFF	TGTGCCAGCAGTGAGCTGGGCCGGGCTAATGAAAAACTGTTTTTT
.	TRBJ2-5	TRBV7-2	many	CASSLAGRAETQYF	TGTGCCAGCAGCTTAGCTGGGCGGGCGGAGACCCAGTACTTC
.	TRBJ2-7	TRBV12-3/TRBV12-4	many	CASSLRRYYEQYF	TGTGCCAGCAGTTTGCGCCGGTACTACGAGCAGTACTTC
TRBD1	TRBJ1-4	TRBV10-3	few	CAISGTGTVEKLFF	TGTGCCATCAGTGGGACAGGGACGGTTGAAAAACTGTTTTTT
.	TRBJ2-7	TRBV28	many	CASSLGWPRGASYEQYF	TGTGCCAGCAGTTTGGGATGGCCGAGGGGCGCTTCCTACGAGCAGTACTTC
TRBD1	TRBJ1-2	TRBV7-2	few	CASSLVQGANYGYTF	TGTGCCAGCAGCTTAGTCCAGGGGGCGAACTATGGCTACACCTTC
.	TRBJ1-2	TRBV24-1	.	CATSTGRGNYGYTF	TGTGCCACCAGTACGGGTAGGGGAAACTATGGCTACACCTTC
.	TRBJ1-2	TRBV29-1	many	CSVGRQSEDYGYTF	TGCAGCGTTGGCCGACAGTCTGAGGACTATGGCTACACCTTC
TRBD2	TRBJ2-2	TRBV9	.	CASSVTSGSAGELFF	TGTGCCAGCAGCGTGACTAGCGGGAGTGCCGGGGAGCTGTTTTTT
TRBD1	TRBJ1-1	TRBV29-1	many	CSVEGQGNTEAFF	TGCAGCGTAGAGGGACAGGGGAACACTGAAGCTTTCTTT
TRBD1	TRBJ2-7	TRBV6-1	many	CASSEALRDRTYEQYF	TGTGCCAGCAGTGAAGCGCTCCGGGACAGGACCTACGAGCAGTACTTC
TRBD2	TRBJ2-1	TRBV28	few	CASSSLTGRAGGPPYIEQFF	TGTGCCAGCAGTTCCCTAACAGGTAGAGCGGGAGGGCCCCCATACATTGAGCAGTTCTTC
.	TRBJ1-5	TRBV5-1	many	CASSREGSDQPQHF	TGCGCCAGCAGCAGGGAAGGAAGCGATCAGCCCCAGCATTTT
TRBD2	TRBJ2-5	TRBV5-1	.	CASSLMSGRKETQYF	TGCGCCAGCAGCTTGATGAGCGGGAGAAAAGAGACCCAGTACTTC
.	TRBJ2-3	TRBV7-3	.	CASSLMRTVGDTQYF	TGTGCCAGCAGCTTAATGAGGACAGTGGGAGATACGCAGTATTTT
.	TRBJ1-5	TRBV2	many	CASRETGSLDQPQHF	TGTGCCAGCAGGGAAACAGGTTCTCTCGATCAGCCCCAGCATTTT
TRBD2	TRBJ2-5	TRBV7-9	few	CASSLAPGGQETQYF	TGTGCCAGCAGCTTAGCGCCGGGGGGACAAGAGACCCAGTACTTC
.	TRBJ1-1	TRBV18	many	CASSLDRRNTEAFF	TGTGCCAGCAGCTTAGACAGGAGGAACACTGAAGCTTTCTTT
.	TRBJ1-1	TRBV7-2	many	CASSQGPSTEAFF	TGTGCCAGCAGCCAGGGACCGAGCACTGAAGCTTTCTTT
TRBD1	TRBJ2-6	TRBV18	.	CASSLRTGGLLSGANVLTF	TGTGCCAGCTCACTACGGACAGGGGGCCTCTTATCTGGGGCCAACGTCCTGACTTTC
.	TRBJ2-7	TRBV7-6	few	CASTLDRAAGGGYEQYF	TGTGCCAGCACCCTCGACAGGGCGGCTGGCGGAGGGTACGAGCAGTACTTC
.	TRBJ1-1	TRBV29-1	many	CSVKGTHEAFF	TGCAGCGTTAAAGGGACGCATGAAGCTTTCTTT
TRBD1	TRBJ2-5	TRBV5-1	few	CASSTGTGLWETQYF	TGCGCCAGCAGCACCGGGACAGGGTTGTGGGAGACCCAGTACTTC
.	TRBJ1-2	TRBV2	many	CAGSLIGYTF	TGTGCCGGGTCCCTTATCGGCTACACCTTC
TRBD1	TRBJ1-5	TRBV28	few	CASRKLTQGTNQPQHF	TGTGCCAGCAGAAAATTAACACAGGGGACGAATCAGCCCCAGCATTTT
TRBD1	TRBJ2-7	TRBV28	many	CASSGGQGVYEQYF	TGTGCCAGCAGTGGGGGACAGGGGGTTTACGAGCAGTACTTC
.	TRBJ1-1	TRBV10-2	.	CASRPEGLTEAFF	TGCGCCAGCAGGCCGGAGGGGCTCACTGAAGCTTTCTTT
.	TRBJ1-4	TRBV19	many	CASTTGVVEKLFF	TGTGCCAGTACAACTGGAGTCGTTGAAAAACTGTTTTTT
.	TRBJ1-5	TRBV2	many	CASIRQSGQPQHF	TGTGCCAGCATCCGGCAGAGTGGTCAGCCCCAGCATTTT
.	TRBJ2-7	TRBV6-2/TRBV6-3	.	CASGESWDTSYEQYF	TGTGCCAGCGGTGAAAGTTGGGACACTTCCTACGAGCAGTACTTC
.	TRBJ1-5	TRBV2	many	CASMGGSNQPQHF	TGTGCCAGCATGGGGGGTAGCAATCAGCCCCAGCATTTT
.	TRBJ1-5	TRBV30	few	CAWSGGAGGRNQPQHF	TGTGCCTGGAGTGGGGGGGCGGGGGGACGTAATCAGCCCCAGCATTTT
.	TRBJ1-5	TRBV7-2	.	CASSLPVQPQHF	TGTGCCAGCAGCTTACCGGTTCAGCCCCAGCATTTT
TRBD1	TRBJ2-2	TRBV9	once	CASSGTGGAGTGELFF	TGTGCCAGCAGCGGAACAGGGGGCGCGGGCACCGGGGAGCTGTTTTTT
TRBD2	TRBJ2-2	TRBV7-8	.	CASSQLAGPYTGELFF	TGTGCCAGCAGCCAACTAGCGGGGCCGTACACCGGGGAGCTGTTTTTT
.	TRBJ1-2	TRBV19	.	CASSVNPNYGYTF	TGTGCCAGTAGCGTCAACCCTAACTATGGCTACACCTTC
.	TRBJ2-3	TRBV12-3/TRBV12-4	.	CASCRRVFGTDTQYF	TGTGCCAGCTGCCGGCGGGTGTTTGGCACAGATACGCAGTATTTT
TRBD1	TRBJ2-7	TRBV5-6	.	CASTYTGQGYEQYF	TGTGCCAGCACCTATACGGGACAGGGATACGAGCAGTACTTC